This is a list of T cell receptor beta chains from one sample in a study of CD8 T cells in Susac syndrome. TCRdb reprocessed the immunoSEQ multiplex PCR reads with MiXCR, giving one entry per CDR3 protein. Here the sample spans roughly 330,000 distinct CDR3 sequences, approximately 90% being singletons. Sequencing was done on a sample of CD4+ T cells from PBMCs. Receptor source: a human donor with multiple sclerosis. CDR3s include the opening cysteine and the closing phenylalanine or tryptophan. The order of the fields is D gene, V gene, J gene, clone size, CDR3 protein, CDR3 DNA. The D gene is left open where the match is weak. Expanded clones get a size class; other rows say once, few or many, or leave the size out.

d_call: -
v_call: TRBV14
j_call: TRBJ1-2
clone_size: -
cdr3_aa: CASSQSGIPTYGYTF
cdr3_nt: TGTGCCAGCAGCCAATCCGGGATCCCCACCTATGGCTACACCTTC

d_call: -
v_call: TRBV12-3/TRBV12-4
j_call: TRBJ2-5
clone_size: -
cdr3_aa: CASGGTGFQETQYF
cdr3_nt: TGTGCCAGCGGAGGAACAGGATTTCAAGAGACCCAGTACTTC

d_call: TRBD2
v_call: TRBV5-1
j_call: TRBJ2-7
clone_size: -
cdr3_aa: CASSPGGRVIYEQYF
cdr3_nt: TGCGCCAGCAGCCCGGGGGGGCGCGTAATCTACGAGCAGTACTTC

d_call: TRBD2
v_call: TRBV20-1
j_call: TRBJ2-4
clone_size: -
cdr3_aa: CSAVSGRERWTKNIQYF
cdr3_nt: TGCAGTGCTGTTAGCGGGAGGGAGAGGTGGACCAAAAACATTCAGTACTTC

d_call: -
v_call: TRBV3-1
j_call: TRBJ2-5
clone_size: -
cdr3_aa: CASSRGPAETQYF
cdr3_nt: TGTGCCAGCAGCCGAGGACCGGCGGAGACCCAGTACTTC

d_call: -
v_call: TRBV3-1
j_call: TRBJ1-1
clone_size: -
cdr3_aa: CASSPYRDKHTEAFF
cdr3_nt: TGTGCCAGCAGCCCCTATCGGGACAAACACACTGAAGCTTTCTTT

d_call: TRBD2
v_call: TRBV11-2
j_call: TRBJ2-2
clone_size: -
cdr3_aa: CASSIIAGGIGELFF
cdr3_nt: TGTGCCAGCAGCATAATAGCGGGAGGGATCGGGGAGCTGTTTTTT

d_call: -
v_call: TRBV30
j_call: TRBJ1-1
clone_size: -
cdr3_aa: CAWSVRRAGSYTEAFF
cdr3_nt: TGTGCCTGGAGTGTAAGGAGGGCAGGGTCCTACACTGAAGCTTTCTTT

d_call: -
v_call: TRBV29-1
j_call: TRBJ1-2
clone_size: -
cdr3_aa: CSVEVGNYGYTF
cdr3_nt: TGCAGCGTTGAAGTCGGCAACTATGGCTACACCTTC

d_call: TRBD2
v_call: TRBV6-1
j_call: TRBJ2-2
clone_size: once
cdr3_aa: CASSESLAGVGYTGELFF
cdr3_nt: TGTGCCAGCAGTGAATCCCTAGCGGGAGTGGGCTACACCGGGGAGCTGTTTTTT

d_call: TRBD1
v_call: TRBV28
j_call: TRBJ2-7
clone_size: -
cdr3_aa: CASSAPRDRGAYEQYF
cdr3_nt: TGTGCCAGCAGTGCACCCCGGGACAGGGGAGCCTACGAGCAGTACTTC

d_call: -
v_call: TRBV7-2
j_call: TRBJ2-1
clone_size: -
cdr3_aa: CASSLAPPINEQFF
cdr3_nt: TGTGCCAGCAGCTTGGCCCCCCCAATCAATGAGCAGTTCTTC